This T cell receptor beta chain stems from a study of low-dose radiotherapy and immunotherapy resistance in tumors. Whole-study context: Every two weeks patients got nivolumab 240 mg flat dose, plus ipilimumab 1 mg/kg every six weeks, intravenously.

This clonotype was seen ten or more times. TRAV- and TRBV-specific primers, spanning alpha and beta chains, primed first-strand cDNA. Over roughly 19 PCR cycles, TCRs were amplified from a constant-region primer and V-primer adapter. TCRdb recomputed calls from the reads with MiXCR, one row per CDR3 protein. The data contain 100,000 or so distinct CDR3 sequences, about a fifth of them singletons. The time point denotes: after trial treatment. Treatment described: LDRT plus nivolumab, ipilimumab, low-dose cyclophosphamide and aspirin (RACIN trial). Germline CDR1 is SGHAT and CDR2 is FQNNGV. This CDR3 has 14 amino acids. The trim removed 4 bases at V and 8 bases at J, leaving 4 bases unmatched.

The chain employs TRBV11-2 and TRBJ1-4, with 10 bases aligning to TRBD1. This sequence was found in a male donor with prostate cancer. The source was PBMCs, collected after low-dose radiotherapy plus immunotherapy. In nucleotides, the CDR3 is TGTGCCAGCAGCTGGGACAGGGGAGGAGAAAAACTGTTTTTT. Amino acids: CASSWDRGGEKLFF.